This TCR beta chain was recovered during a study of radiation and T cells in renal cell carcinoma. The overall study: Nephrectomy followed 15 Gy stereotactic body radiation by 4 weeks. General observations from the study: Without pretreatment biopsies, baseline tumor clonotype presence was undetermined.

Time point defined: blood 2 weeks post-SBRT. Sample treatment: 15 Gy SBRT to primary tumor, nephrectomy 4 weeks later. Blood was sampled at baseline, 2 weeks and 4 weeks after SBRT. Clear cell pathology was present in this patient's renal cell carcinoma. Notes on this clone: Its antigen is undetermined.

The table came from immunoSEQ multiplex PCR; TCRdb's copy has only in-frame clones and leaves some out. Counted here are more than 95,000 clones, around 81% occurring once; the ten biggest clones make up 5% to 6.5%. V was trimmed by 1 base and J by 1 base, leaving 15 bases between them. This CDR3 has 18 residues. Germline assignment: CDR1 SGHKS and CDR2 YYEKEE (reference sequence). The sequence was obtained from a man aged 45-60 years with renal cell carcinoma. The sample here was blood, taken from a patient whose treatment included radiotherapy and nephrectomy. The chain combines TRBV5-5 with TRBJ2-6; D gene unclear. The CDR3 DNA reads as TGTGCCAGCAGCTTGTATTACAGCGAGAGGTCTGGGGCCAACGTCCTGACTTTC. Amino acids: CASSLYYSERSGANVLTF.